The TCR beta chain described here comes from a study of tissue T cells after allogeneic stem cell transplantation (dated by TCRdb to the early 2020s). Context from the whole study: Using research autopsies of patients with and without GVHD, plus mouse models of GVHD, the study profiled TCR beta repertoires across many tissues. The human arm was a prospective observational study without blinding or randomization.

Preparation of the library involved the immunoSEQ multiplex PCR assay. TCRbeta CDR3 sequencing was done by Adaptive Biotechnologies at survey depth, reporting CDR3 sequences, V/J genes, productive frequency and template counts. TCR beta CDR3 regions were amplified from genomic DNA rather than RNA. The original pipeline was this. Jensen-Shannon divergence served to quantify pairwise repertoire overlap between tissues, with 0 meaning identical and 1 meaning complete divergence. Tissues were clustered by single-linkage agglomerative hierarchical clustering of pairwise JSD values, and the clustering results were displayed as dendrograms. All patient samples were analyzed with GLIPH2 using simulation_depth 1000, kmer_min_depth 3 and cdr3_length_cutoff 8, and only groups containing more than two unique CDR3s were kept. In a standardized tissue-overlap score, Jaccard GLIPH-group overlap across patients was extrapolated to a standard repertoire size of 1000 clones. Linear mixed-effect models, with tissue included as a fixed effect and individual included as a random effect, were used to assess associations of diversity with clinical or experimental variables. TCRdb holds this immuneACCESS table with in-frame rearrangements only. Some clones are missing; in checked studies, unresolved V genes explain under half, and the rest has no known cause. The D gene and trimming were derived from the DNA, and the V and J assignments and clone size from that table. This sample has roughly 7,200 clones in its table, and around 46% of those were observed once. In total, the top ten clones hold 3.8% of the sample.

Details on this clone: The antigen it recognizes is unknown. The receptor originates from a mouse, and its gene names and germline sequences are accordingly murine. The sequenced fragment ends 1 residue before the CDR3 boundary, so the rest is inferred from the germline J gene.

Study-wide findings and limitations: Which tissue TCRs were alloreactive or antigen-specific was not determined in the study, and some of the clones might have been host cells that persisted. Within patients, how anatomically similar the tissues were was a key factor in shaping TCR repertoire composition, regardless of disease or transplant status. Not many T cell clones showed up in more than one patient, yet clustering based on motifs uncovered repertoire signatures that were shared across patients in a tissue-specific way. The patient cohort was small and varied clinically, and sampling depth was recognized as a limitation. In both patients and mice, T cells from blood and spleen covered only a limited part of the TCR repertoire found in tissues.

The CDR3 runs 11 residues from the cysteine to the phenylalanine. Part of the CDR3 DNA is given, 30 bases translated from base 1. CDR1 and CDR2 are read off the germline V gene as SGHND and FRSKSL. The V and J ends are trimmed by 7 bases and 6 bases, leaving 7 bases between them. The time point label of this sample denotes: mouse harvest day 7 after allogeneic transplant. Each mouse graft consisted of 10^7 T-cell-depleted bone marrow cells plus 10^6 splenic CD5+ T cells and was given by tail vein injection. GVHD in mice was modeled with a major MHC-mismatch B6 (H2b) into BALB/c (H2d) model, and tissues were profiled at day 7 or 14. On day 7 or 14 post-transplant, mouse tissues and retro-orbital blood were harvested with separate sterile tools for each animal, and livers were flushed beforehand. Before genomic DNA isolation with the DNeasy Blood & Tissue Kit, mouse tissues were minced with razor blades in buffered saline.

This receptor was identified in a female BALB/c mouse given C57BL/6 T cells with graft-versus-host disease after an allogeneic hematopoietic cell transplant. The sequenced sample was gut tissue. The chain links TRBV15 with TRBJ2-1; the best D guess is TRBD2, with 6 bases matching. CDR3 protein: CASTGVAEQFF. Incomplete CDR3 DNA: TGTGCCAGCACTGGGGTTGCTGAGCAGTTC. Outside the CDR3, residues come from the reference TRBV15 and TRBJ2-1 proteins, so the full variable domain is: DAGVTQTPRHEVAEKGQTIILKCEPVSGHNDLFWYRQTKIQGLELLSYFRSKSLMEDGGAFKDRFKAEMLNSSFSTLKIQPTEPKDSAVYLCASTGVAEQFFGPGTRLTVL.